One and the same sample provided the 14 T cell receptor beta chains below, sequenced in a study of shared clonotypes between healthy human individuals. Using immunoSEQ multiplex PCR, the repertoire was profiled, and TCRdb retains in-frame clones only, with some absent. The sample lists millions of clones, about 95% occurring once. The sample comprised naive CD4+ T cells sorted from blood. Noted subset: CD45RA+ positively selected. Receptor source: a man younger than 35 in good health.

This clone was observed once. The V gene is TRBV28, the J gene TRBJ2-1; D call uncertain. The CDR3 covers 14 residues. Trimming pared 4 bases from V and 11 bases from J, leaving 18 bases between. Germline V CDR1 and CDR2: MDHEN, SYDVKM. The CDR3 DNA follows: TGTGCCAGCAGTTCTTTTCCATTCCCTCGACAGCAGTTCTTC. Translation: CASSSFPFPRQQFF.

In regard to this clone: The same CDR3 arises from other DNA sequences in this sample as well. This rearrangement joins TRBV18 to TRBJ2-1; TRBD1 aligns across 8 bases. The length of the CDR3 is 14 residues. Trimming took 4 bases from V and 7 from J; bases not matched to a gene: 6. Germline CDR1 and CDR2: KGHSH and LQKENI. The CDR3 coding sequence is TGTGCCAGCTCACTGGGGACAGGAGGGAATGAGCAGTTCTTC. Its protein is CASSLGTGGNEQFF. Drawing the rest from reference TRBV18 and TRBJ2-1, the complete variable domain is NAGVMQNPRHLVRRRGQEARLRCSPMKGHSHVYWYRQLPEEGLKFMVYLQKENIIDESGMPKERFSAEFPKEGPSILRIQQVVRGDSAAYFCASSLGTGGNEQFFGPGTRLTVL.

Of note for this clone: This sample also contains other DNA sequences that code for the same CDR3. This chain joins TRBV7-3 and TRBJ1-1; D may be TRBD1 (5 bases). Germline V gives CDR1 SGHTA, CDR2 FQGTGA. The CDR3 has 13 residues. The V gene lost 4 bases and the J gene lost 1 base, with 7 bases spanning the gap. This chain's CDR3 is CASSSTGNTEAFF. CDR3 sequence (DNA): TGTGCCAGCAGCTCAACAGGGAACACTGAAGCTTTCTTT.

The rearrangement uses TRBV10-2 and TRBJ2-7, with a tentative D call TRBD1 (6 bases). The CDR3 covers 15 residues. Trimming took 3 bases from V and 0 from J, leaving 12 bases between them. Germline V CDR1 and CDR2: WSHSY, SAAADI. CDR3 nucleotide sequence: TGCGCCAGCAGTGACCGGGACATAAACTCCTACGAGCAGTACTTC. It translates to CASSDRDINSYEQYF.

The chain recombines TRBV19 with TRBJ2-1; unclear D gene. Trimming stripped 7 bases from V and 5 bases from J, with 21 bases between. The V gene's germline CDR1 is LNHDA and CDR2 SQIVND (reference sequence). The CDR3 is made up of 16 amino acids. The CDR3 sequence is CASNQQATTINNEQFF. In nucleotides, the CDR3 is TGTGCCAGTAATCAACAAGCGACCACAATTAACAATGAGCAGTTCTTC. Full variable domain (missing parts from reference TRBV19 and TRBJ2-1): DGGITQSPKYLFRKEGQNVTLSCEQNLNHDAMYWYRQDPGQGLRLIYYSQIVNDFQKGDIAEGYSVSREKKESFPLTVTSAQKNPTAFYLCASNQQATTINNEQFFGPGTRLTVL.

J is TRBJ1-2 and V is TRBV30; the match to TRBD1 covers 8 bases. After removal of 2 bases from V and 2 bases from J, the junction contained 13 bases not matched to a gene. CDR3 size: 17 residues. Germline-derived CDR1 and CDR2 are GTSNPN and SVGIG (reference sequence). CDR3 protein: CAWSPTFRTGRNYGYTF. The CDR3 nucleotides read TGTGCCTGGAGTCCAACATTCAGGACAGGGCGCAACTATGGCTACACCTTC.

This chain joins TRBV11-2 and TRBJ1-2; TRBD1 agrees at 8 bases. Germline V gene data show CDR1 as SGHAT and CDR2 as FQNNGV. The CDR3 sequence is 17 residues long. The trim removed 4 bases at V and 5 bases at J, leaving 15 bases unmatched. The CDR3 spells CASSSSPGTGETYGYTF. CDR3 sequence (DNA): TGTGCCAGCAGCTCCAGTCCCGGGACAGGCGAGACATATGGCTACACCTTC.

The genes are TRBV5-4 and TRBJ2-5; D perhaps matches TRBD2 (6 bases). Trimming left V 4 bases short and J 3 bases short, with 10 bases between. Per the germline V gene, CDR1 is SGHNT and CDR2 is YYREEE (reference sequence). The CDR3 totals 13 residues. CDR3 region: CASSLQREETQYF. The CDR3 DNA is TGTGCCAGCAGCCTTCAGCGGGAAGAGACCCAGTACTTC. Full variable domain (rest looked up from reference TRBV5-4 and TRBJ2-5): ETGVTQSPTHLIKTRGQQVTLRCSSQSGHNTVSWYQQALGQGPQFIFQYYREEENGRGNFPPRFSGLQFPNYSSELNVNALELDDSALYLCASSLQREETQYFGPGTRLLVL.

This clone appeared once. The V call is TRBV18, the J call TRBJ2-3; unclear D gene. The germline V gene has CDR1 KGHSH and CDR2 LQKENI. The CDR3 runs to 17 residues. The ends were cut back, 3 bases at V and 0 bases at J, with 16 bases in the middle. The CDR3 region is CASSPSAGGSSTDTQYF. The DNA of the CDR3 is TGTGCCAGCTCACCCTCGGCAGGTGGATCTAGCACAGATACGCAGTATTTT.

This clone came up once. V usage is TRBV5-6 and J usage is TRBJ1-5, with 11 positions matching TRBD1. Germline-derived CDR1 and CDR2 are SGHDT and YYEEEE. V gave up 1 base and J gave up 4 bases; unmatched junction bases: 10. The length of the CDR3 is 18 residues. CDR3 sequence reads: CASSLFGPGQGVNQPQHF. The CDR3, as DNA: TGTGCCAGCAGCTTGTTCGGCCCGGGACAGGGGGTGAATCAGCCCCAGCATTTT.

The V gene is TRBV5-1, the J gene TRBJ2-6; 10 bases map to TRBD1. With V trimmed by 2 bases and J by 1 base, 6 bases remained unmatched. The CDR3 covers 18 residues. Germline CDR1 is SGHRS and CDR2 is YFSETQ. The CDR3 sequence is CASSFTGTGVSGANVLTF. In DNA form, the CDR3 reads TGCGCCAGCAGCTTTACCGGGACAGGGGTTTCTGGGGCCAACGTCCTGACTTTC.

V and J are TRBV18 and TRBJ2-2; D may be TRBD1 (5 bases). Germline CDR1 is KGHSH and CDR2 is LQKENI. Trimming took 6 bases from V and 7 from J, leaving 9 bases between them. The CDR3 consists of 12 residues. The chain's CDR3 is CASSQGNGELFF. The CDR3 bases are TGTGCCAGCTCGCAGGGAAACGGGGAGCTGTTTTTT.

This chain connects TRBV30 to TRBJ2-2; D gene ambiguous. This CDR3 region has 11 residues. V lost 7 bases and J 1 base, leaving 4 bases between the germline ends. Germline V lookup: CDR1 GTSNPN, CDR2 SVGIG (reference sequence). The DNA for the CDR3 is TGTGCCTTTGAGAACACCGGGGAGCTGTTTTTT. Its protein is CAFENTGELFF.

A remark on this clone: The junction differs from germline at one of its ends, possibly a read error. The chain employs TRBV7-7 and TRBJ2-5, with D perhaps TRBD2 (5 bases). The CDR3 has 15 residues. The germline V gene encodes CDR1 SSHAT and CDR2 FNYEAQ (reference sequence). This chain's CDR3 is CASSLVPGSAETQYF. CDR3 DNA: TGTGCTAGCAGCTTAGTCCCGGGATCAGCGGAGACCCAGTACTTC.